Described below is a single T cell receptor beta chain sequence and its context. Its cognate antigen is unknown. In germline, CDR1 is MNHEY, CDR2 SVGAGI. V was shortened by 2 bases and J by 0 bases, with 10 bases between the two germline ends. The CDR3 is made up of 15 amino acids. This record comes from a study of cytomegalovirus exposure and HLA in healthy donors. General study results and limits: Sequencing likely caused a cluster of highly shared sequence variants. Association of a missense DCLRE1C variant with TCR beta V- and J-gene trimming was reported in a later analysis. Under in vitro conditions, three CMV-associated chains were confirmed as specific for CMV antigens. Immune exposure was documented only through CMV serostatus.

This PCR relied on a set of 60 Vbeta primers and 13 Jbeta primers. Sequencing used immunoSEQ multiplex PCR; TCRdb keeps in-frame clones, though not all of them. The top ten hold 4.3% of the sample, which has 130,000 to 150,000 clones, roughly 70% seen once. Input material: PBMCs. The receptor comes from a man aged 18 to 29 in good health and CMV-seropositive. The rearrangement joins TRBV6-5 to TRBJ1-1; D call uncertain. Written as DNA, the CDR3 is TGTGCCAGCAGTTACAGTCGGGAGGTGAACACTGAAGCTTTCTTT. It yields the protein CASSYSREVNTEAFF.